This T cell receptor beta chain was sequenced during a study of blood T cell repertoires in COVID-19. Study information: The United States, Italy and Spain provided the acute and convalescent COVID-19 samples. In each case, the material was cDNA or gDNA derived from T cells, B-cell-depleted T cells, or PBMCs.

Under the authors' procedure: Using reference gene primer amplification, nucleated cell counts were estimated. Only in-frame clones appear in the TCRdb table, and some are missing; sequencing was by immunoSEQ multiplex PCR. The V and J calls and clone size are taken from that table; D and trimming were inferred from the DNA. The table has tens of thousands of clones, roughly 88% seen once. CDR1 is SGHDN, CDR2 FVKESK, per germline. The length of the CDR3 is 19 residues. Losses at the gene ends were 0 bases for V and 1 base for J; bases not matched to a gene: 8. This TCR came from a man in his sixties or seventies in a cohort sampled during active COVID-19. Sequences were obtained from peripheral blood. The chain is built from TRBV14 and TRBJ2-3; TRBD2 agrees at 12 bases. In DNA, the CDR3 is TGTGCCAGCAGCCAAGAAACGGGGACTAGCGGGTTTGGCACAGATACGCAGTATTTT. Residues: CASSQETGTSGFGTDTQYF.